The 25 T cell receptor beta chains below were found in one sample sequenced in a study of blood T cell repertoires in COVID-19 (TCRdb year 2020). Library preparation was by the immunoSEQ multiplex PCR assay. This is the immuneACCESS table as TCRdb keeps it, with only in-frame sequences that have V and J called. A part of the clones is gone; compared with another copy, unresolved V genes explain less than half, and the rest is unexplained. The sample includes under 85,000 clones, with roughly 80% observed a single time. 9.5% to 10% of the sample goes to the ten largest clones. The material sequenced was peripheral blood. These receptors all stem from a human donor in a cohort sampled during active COVID-19.

The CDR3 reads CASTRADPGLGYEQYF. The CDR3 region has the DNA TGCGCCAGCACGAGGGCGGACCCGGGACTCGGCTACGAGCAGTACTTC. The V call is TRBV10-2, the J call TRBJ2-7; weak D call: TRBD2 (6 bases). V gave up 7 bases and J gave up 3 bases, with 22 bases separating them. The CDR3 length is 16 residues. Germline CDR1 is WSHSY and CDR2 is SAAADI.

The chain combines TRBV9 with TRBJ2-2; maybe TRBD2 (6 bases). V lost 0 bases and J lost 5, with 8 bases in between. The CDR3 length is 14 residues. Germline CDR1 reads SGDLS; CDR2 reads YYNGEE. The CDR3 loop is CASSVGGVTGELFF. The CDR3 DNA is TGTGCCAGCAGCGTAGGGGGGGTTACCGGGGAGCTGTTTTTT.

This clone was counted only a few times. The chain employs TRBV3-1 (or the pseudogene TRBV3-2) and TRBJ2-7; 8 bases line up with TRBD2. CDR1 is LGHDT and CDR2 is YNNKEL in the germline V gene (reference sequence). There are 18 residues in the CDR3. V dropped 1 base and J dropped 2; count of bases not matched to a gene: 13. The CDR3: CASSQAVGGGPTPYEQYF. The CDR3 region has the DNA TGTGCCAGCAGCCAAGCGGTTGGCGGGGGGCCCACCCCCTACGAGCAGTACTTC.

This clone has more than one count but fewer than ten. V usage is TRBV28 and J usage is TRBJ1-6; weak D call: TRBD1 (6 bases). Per the germline V gene, CDR1 is MDHEN and CDR2 is SYDVKM. V was pared by 5 bases and J by 7 bases, with 15 bases between. The CDR3 covers 15 residues. The CDR3 is CASSHRQVANSPLHF. DNA for the CDR3: TGTGCCAGCAGTCACCGACAGGTGGCAAATTCACCCCTCCACTTT.

This chain links TRBV5-1 with TRBJ1-1; D is uncertain. Germline CDR1 reads SGHRS; CDR2 reads YFSETQ. V lost 4 bases, J lost 2 bases, and 9 bases lay in between. The CDR3 covers 13 residues. CDR3 bases: TGCGCCAGCAGCCCGGGGATTAACACTGAAGCTTTCTTT. Amino acid sequence: CASSPGINTEAFF.

Only a few counts were recorded for this clone. This chain uses TRBV6-2 or TRBV6-3 with TRBJ2-1, with 8 bases matching TRBD2. CDR3 length equals 16 residues. Germline assignment: CDR1 MNHEY and CDR2 SVGEGT. J was trimmed by 5 bases and V by 6 bases; bases with no gene match: 12. CDR3 region: CASSRARGGLHNEQFF. CDR3 DNA: TGTGCCAGCAGCCGCGCTCGGGGGGGCCTCCACAATGAGCAGTTCTTC.

In nucleotides, the CDR3 is TGTGCCAGCAGTGTTTTGCCTCGGGAGACCCAGTACTTC. Residues: CASSVLPRETQYF. The chain links TRBV2 to TRBJ2-5, with D hard to call. This CDR3 is 13 amino acids long. CDR1 and CDR2 from the germline V gene are SNHLY and FYNNEI. Trimming shortened V by 4 bases and J by 5 bases, and 11 bases separated the two germline ends.

The J gene is TRBJ1-6, the V gene TRBV10-2; weak D call: TRBD1 (6 bases). The V end was cut by 3 bases, the J end by 7 bases, with 16 bases between. Germline lookup yields CDR1 WSHSY and CDR2 SAAADI. This CDR3 has 16 residues. This chain's CDR3 is CASSDGGARRNSPLHF. In DNA, the CDR3 is TGCGCCAGCAGTGATGGGGGCGCGAGAAGGAATTCACCCCTCCACTTT.

The chain is built from TRBV6-1 and TRBJ1-2; maybe TRBD1 (5 bases). V shed 1 base and J shed 2 bases, with 8 bases lying between them. In germline, CDR1 is MNHNS, CDR2 SASEGT. The CDR3 contains 14 residues. In nucleotides, the CDR3 is TGTGCCAGCAGTGAAGGGGGCAGCAACTATGGCTACACCTTC. This codes for CASSEGGSNYGYTF.

The chain joins TRBV5-1 to TRBJ2-2; perhaps TRBD1 as D (5 bases). The germline V gene has CDR1 SGHRS and CDR2 YFSETQ. V dropped 6 bases and J dropped 4 bases, with 13 bases sitting between them. This CDR3 has 14 residues. DNA of the CDR3: TGCGCCAGCAACCAGGGTCGTGGCACCGGGGAGCTGTTTTTT. The encoded protein is CASNQGRGTGELFF.

This chain connects TRBV27 to TRBJ1-5; TRBD1 matches 8 bases. The CDR3 is 15 residues long. Trimming removed 4 bases from V and 3 bases from J; junction bases left unmatched: 5. Germline values: CDR1 MNHEY, CDR2 SMNVEV (reference sequence). DNA of the CDR3: TGTGCCAGCAGTTCCCGGACAGGGACCAATCAGCCCCAGCATTTT. Its translation is CASSSRTGTNQPQHF.

The chain joins TRBV15 to TRBJ2-7, with 10 bases aligning to TRBD1. CDR1 and CDR2 (germline): LNHNV, YYDKDF (reference sequence). The V and J ends lost 1 base and 1 base, in that order; junction bases with no gene match: 4. The CDR3 covers 16 residues. The CDR3 sequence is CATSRAGQGVSYEQYF. The CDR3 bases are TGTGCCACCAGCAGAGCCGGACAGGGGGTTTCCTACGAGCAGTACTTC.

The V call is TRBV5-5, the J call TRBJ1-5, with D tentatively TRBD1 (5 bases). V was shortened by 4 bases and J by 4 bases, with 12 bases between the two germline ends. Germline-derived CDR1 and CDR2 are SGHKS and YYEKEE (reference sequence). The CDR3 has 14 residues. Here the CDR3 DNA reads TGTGCCAGCAGCATCGGGACTTTAAATCAGCCCCAGCATTTT. This encodes CASSIGTLNQPQHF.

The V call is TRBV24-1, the J call TRBJ2-3; 8 nucleotides align to TRBD2. The CDR3 totals 14 residues. V shed 3 bases, J shed 3 bases, and the junction held 1 base outside the gene matches. Germline CDR1 reads KGHDR; CDR2 reads SFDVKD. DNA for the CDR3: TGTGCCACCAGTGATCGGGGGGGAACAGATACGCAGTATTTT. Encoded protein: CATSDRGGTDTQYF.

The rearrangement links TRBV15 to TRBJ1-1, with D unclear. The CDR3 extends over 13 amino acids. V lost 5 bases and J lost 1, with 8 bases in between. CDR1 is LNHNV and CDR2 is YYDKDF in the germline V gene (reference sequence). The DNA of the CDR3 is TGTGCCACCAGCTGGTCCGGGAACACTGAAGCTTTCTTT. This gives the protein CATSWSGNTEAFF. The complete variable domain, with remaining parts taken from reference TRBV15 and TRBJ1-1, reads DAMVIQNPRYQVTQFGKPVTLSCSQTLNHNVMYWYQQKSSQAPKLLFHYYDKDFNNEADTPDNFQSRRPNTSFCFLDIRSPGLGDTAMYLCATSWSGNTEAFFGQGTRLTVV.

This rearrangement joins TRBV10-2 to TRBJ1-1; 7 bases are a match to TRBD1. V was clipped by 2 bases and J by 6 bases; unmatched bases: 3. From germline, CDR1 is WSHSY and CDR2 SAAADI. CDR3 size: 13 residues. The chain's CDR3 is CASSEDRVAEAFF. The CDR3 DNA reads as TGCGCCAGCAGTGAGGACAGGGTGGCTGAAGCTTTCTTT.

The chain employs TRBV29-1 and TRBJ1-2; D call uncertain. The CDR3 is made up of 12 amino acids. CDR1 and CDR2 from the germline V gene are SQVTM and ANQGSEA. V lost 5 bases to trimming and J lost 2 bases, with 9 bases between them. CDR3 DNA sequence: TGCAGCGTTAGGGAGACGAACTATGGCTACACCTTC. As protein: CSVRETNYGYTF.

The CDR3 DNA follows: TGTGCCAGCAGTTCAGTTCGCTATGGCTACACCTTC. Its translation is CASSSVRYGYTF. This chain uses TRBV28 with TRBJ1-2; D is undetermined. V was trimmed by 4 bases and J by 4 bases, leaving 7 bases between them. This CDR3 contains 12 residues. Germline lookup yields CDR1 MDHEN and CDR2 SYDVKM.

The chain has TRBV10-3 and TRBJ2-7, with D tentatively TRBD1 (5 bases). CDR3 length: 13 amino acids. Trimming pared 4 bases from V and 2 bases from J, leaving 9 bases between. Germline CDR1 ENHRY, CDR2 SYGVKD. CDR3 amino acids: CAISGGVAYEQYF. The CDR3 nucleotides are TGTGCCATCAGTGGGGGCGTCGCCTACGAGCAGTACTTC.

The chain uses TRBV5-4 and TRBJ1-2; no clear D gene. This CDR3 has 13 residues. V lost 0 bases to trimming and J lost 2 bases, with 5 bases between them. Germline CDR1 and CDR2: SGHNT and YYREEE (reference sequence). In nucleotides, the CDR3 is TGTGCCAGCAGCTTGGACAGAAACTATGGCTACACCTTC. This codes for CASSLDRNYGYTF.

This chain uses TRBV9 with TRBJ1-2; 7 bases fit TRBD1. Germline V gene lookup returns CDR1 SGDLS and CDR2 YYNGEE. CDR3 size: 14 residues. V shed 0 bases and J 8 bases; nucleotides not matched to a gene: 7. The chain's CDR3 is CASSVGDSPLGYTF. The CDR3 coding sequence is TGTGCCAGCAGCGTAGGGGACAGTCCCTTGGGCTACACCTTC.

The V gene is TRBV2, the J gene TRBJ1-3; maybe TRBD1 (6 bases). This CDR3 has 15 residues. Trimming removed 6 bases at V and 5 bases at J, with 17 bases between. Germline assignment: CDR1 SNHLY and CDR2 FYNNEI. The CDR3 DNA sequence: TGTGCCAGCAGCCAATTACAGGGAGTTCGAAACACCATATATTTT. This translates into CASSQLQGVRNTIYF.

The chain recombines TRBV18 with TRBJ1-1, with TRBD1 matching 7 bases. From germline, CDR1 is KGHSH and CDR2 LQKENI. Trimming took 6 bases from V and 4 from J; bases not matched to a gene: 5. CDR3 length: 13 residues. The CDR3 DNA reads as TGTGCCAGCTCGACAGGGCTAACCACTGAAGCTTTCTTT. Translated, it gives CASSTGLTTEAFF.

The chain couples TRBV5-1 to TRBJ2-1; 14 nucleotides line up with TRBD2. The CDR3 sequence is 19 residues long. The junction had 9 bases not matched to a gene; V was cut back by 4 bases and J by 0 bases. The germline V gene has CDR1 SGHRS and CDR2 YFSETQ. The CDR3 sequence is CASSTGLAGGQSSYNEQFF. CDR3 nucleotides: TGCGCCAGCAGCACCGGACTAGCGGGGGGTCAAAGCTCCTACAATGAGCAGTTCTTC.

The chain links TRBV5-4 to TRBJ2-7, with 7 bases fitting TRBD1. J was trimmed by 5 bases and V by 3 bases; bases with no gene match: 8. CDR1 and CDR2 (germline): SGHNT, YYREEE (reference sequence). The CDR3 has 14 residues. In DNA form, the CDR3 reads TGTGCCAGCAGCTATAAGGGGGCTATCGACGAGCAGTACTTC. It encodes CASSYKGAIDEQYF.